The rows below give T cell receptor beta chains drawn from one sample of a study of blood T cell repertoires in COVID-19. Produced via immunoSEQ multiplex PCR; TCRdb's table is partial and in-frame only. The repertoire holds fewer than 300,000 clones, with over 75% as singletons. What was sequenced was PBMCs or T cells enriched from blood (not recorded which). The receptors were sampled from a young man who had recovered from COVID-19. The CDR3 runs from the conserved cysteine through the conserved F or W. D genes are given only for firm matches. Size is stated for part of the rows, as once, few or many counts, or as a class when the clone is expanded.

>TRBJ1-1|TRBD1|TRBV19|few
TGTGCCAGTAGTCTTATGGGACAGGGAAGGAACACTGAAGCTTTCTTT
CASSLMGQGRNTEAFF
>TRBJ2-7|TRBD2|TRBV5-6|-
TGTGCCAGCAGCTTACCGGGGGGAGGACCCCTCGTCGCTTACGAGCAGTACTTC
CASSLPGGGPLVAYEQYF
>TRBJ2-1|-|TRBV10-2|-
TGCGCCAGCAGTGAGGGGCCATACAATGAGCAGTTCTTC
CASSEGPYNEQFF
>TRBJ2-2|-|TRBV3-1/TRBV3-2|-
TGTGCCAGCAGCCAGCAGACAGGATACCTCGGGGAGCTGTTTTTT
CASSQQTGYLGELFF
>TRBJ2-7|-|TRBV5-1|-
TGCGCCAGCAGCCATGAGTACGAGCAGTACTTC
CASSHEYEQYF
>TRBJ2-7|-|TRBV6-5|-
TGTGCCAGCAGTACGACAGGTACCTACGAGCAGTACTTC
CASSTTGTYEQYF
>TRBJ2-5|TRBD1|TRBV2|once
TGTGCCAGCAGGGGTGACAGGGGTATCGAGACCCAGTACTTC
CASRGDRGIETQYF
>TRBJ1-4|-|TRBV2|-
TGTGCCAGCAGTGACAGGGGACGGGGTGAAAAACTGTTTTTT
CASSDRGRGEKLFF
>TRBJ2-1|TRBD2|TRBV6-4|-
TGTGCCAGCAGTGACGGAGCGGGGGGATACAATGAGCAGTTCTTC
CASSDGAGGYNEQFF
>TRBJ2-7|-|TRBV27|-
TGTGCCAGCAGTTTTGACAAGCTGCCCTCCTACGAGCAGTACTTC
CASSFDKLPSYEQYF
>TRBJ1-2|-|TRBV2|-
TGTGCCAGCAGCTTAGACCCGCGGGGTGGCTACACCTTC
CASSLDPRGGYTF
>TRBJ2-7|TRBD1|TRBV11-2|-
TGTGCCAGCAGCTTATACCCCGCTAGGACAGGGGGCGACGAGCAGTACTTC
CASSLYPARTGGDEQYF
>TRBJ1-5|TRBD1|TRBV2|-
TGTGCCAGCACTGGGACAGTGGGATCCAATCAGCCCCAGCATTTT
CASTGTVGSNQPQHF
>TRBJ2-1|TRBD2|TRBV27|-
TGTGCCAGCAGTTTACACGAATCGTCCCCCTATGCGGGAGACAGCAATGAGCAGTTCTTC
CASSLHESSPYAGDSNEQFF
>TRBJ1-1|-|TRBV18|-
TGTGCCAGCTCACCACCGTCAATTGGGGACTCTGAAGCTTTCTTT
CASSPPSIGDSEAFF
>TRBJ2-5|TRBD1|TRBV24-1|-
TGTGCCACCAGTGATGGGGGGACAGGGGTCGGGGTGACCCAGTACTTC
CATSDGGTGVGVTQYF
>TRBJ1-1|-|TRBV3-1/TRBV3-2|once
TGTGCCAGCAGCCAATCTCGGGTGAACACTGAAGCTTTCTTT
CASSQSRVNTEAFF
>TRBJ1-6|-|TRBV27|-
TGTGCCAGCAGTTTCACAATATCGAATAATTCACCCCTCCACTTT
CASSFTISNNSPLHF
>TRBJ1-6|TRBD1|TRBV10-3|-
TGTGCCATCAGTGAGCCGGACAGGGGGCTAACCTCCTATAATTCACCCCTCCACTTT
CAISEPDRGLTSYNSPLHF
>TRBJ2-5|-|TRBV5-1|-
TGCGCCAGCAGCGGTTTAGCCGGAGAGACCCAGTACTTC
CASSGLAGETQYF
>TRBJ1-2|-|TRBV28|-
TGTGCCAGCAGTTTCCCTAACAGTGCCGCTAACTATGGCTACACCTTC
CASSFPNSAANYGYTF
>TRBJ1-2|-|TRBV27|-
TGTGCCAGCAGCCCCTCCCCCCGAGGGTATGGCTACACCTTC
CASSPSPRGYGYTF
>TRBJ1-1|TRBD1|TRBV7-2|-
TGTGCCAGCAGCTTAGGGGGACAGTTGAACACTGAAGCTTTCTTT
CASSLGGQLNTEAFF
>TRBJ1-5|TRBD1|TRBV2|-
TGTGCCAGCAGCCCCACAGGGGGCAATCAGCCCCAGCATTTT
CASSPTGGNQPQHF
>TRBJ1-5|-|TRBV7-9|-
TGTGCCAGCAGCCCGAACTTTAGCAATCAGCCCCAGCATTTT
CASSPNFSNQPQHF
>TRBJ2-5|TRBD2|TRBV7-9|many
TGTGCCAGCACTACGAGGGGTAGCGGGAGACGAGAGACCCAGTACTTC
CASTTRGSGRRETQYF
>TRBJ2-1|-|TRBV3-1/TRBV3-2|-
TGTGCCAGCAGCCAAGACCAGAATGAGCAGTTCTTC
CASSQDQNEQFF
>TRBJ2-2|-|TRBV9|-
TGTGCCAGCAGCGTAGGCGATAGCCGTGGCGGGGAGCTGTTTTTT
CASSVGDSRGGELFF
>TRBJ2-7|-|TRBV12-2|-
TGTGCAAGTCGCTTAGGGACGGGACAGGGAACCTACGAGCAGTACTTC
CASRLGTGQGTYEQYF
>TRBJ2-2|-|TRBV3-1/TRBV3-2|-
TGTGCCAGCAGCCAAGAAGGGCGGGGCCCGGGGGACGGGGAGCTGTTTTTT
CASSQEGRGPGDGELFF
>TRBJ2-7|TRBD2|TRBV28|-
TGTGCCAGCAGTTTCGCACTAGCGGGAGGCCTCTCCTACGAGCAGTACTTC
CASSFALAGGLSYEQYF
>TRBJ2-5|TRBD2|TRBV7-8|-
TGTGCCAGCAGCTCCACGACTAGCGGGAGAATCAGGGAGACCCAGTACTTC
CASSSTTSGRIRETQYF
>TRBJ1-5|TRBD1|TRBV5-6|-
TGTGCCAGCAGCTTGGCGACAGGGCTTCAGCCCCAGCATTTT
CASSLATGLQPQHF
>TRBJ2-7|-|TRBV7-6|once
TGTGCCAGCAGCTCAGGGTCTTCCTACGAGCAGTACTTC
CASSSGSSYEQYF
>TRBJ1-3|TRBD1|TRBV10-3|-
TGTGCCATCAGTGGGACAGGATTCTCTGGAAACACCATATATTTT
CAISGTGFSGNTIYF
>TRBJ2-2|-|TRBV30|-
TGTGCCTGGAGTGCGACAAATACCGGGGAGCTGTTTTTT
CAWSATNTGELFF
>TRBJ1-1|-|TRBV7-8|-
TGTGCCAGCAGCTATAGGGGGACTGAAGCTTTCTTT
CASSYRGTEAFF
>TRBJ1-1|-|TRBV11-2|-
TGTGCCAGCAGCCAGAGAACAGGGAGGAACACTGAAGCTTTCTTT
CASSQRTGRNTEAFF
>TRBJ2-2|TRBD2|TRBV9|-
TGTGCCAGCAGCGTAGGACTAGCGGGGACCGGGGAGCTGTTTTTT
CASSVGLAGTGELFF
>TRBJ2-5|-|TRBV4-1|-
TGCGCCAGCAGCCACTTCCCAGGGGACCAAGAGACCCAGTACTTC
CASSHFPGDQETQYF
>TRBJ1-3|-|TRBV5-1|-
TGCGCCAGCAGCTTGGGACACAGCTCTGGAAACACCATATATTTT
CASSLGHSSGNTIYF
>TRBJ2-7|TRBD1|TRBV19|-
TGTGCCAGTAGTGGACAGGGAAGAGGTAACGAGCAGTACTTC
CASSGQGRGNEQYF
>TRBJ1-5|TRBD1|TRBV19|-
TGTGCCAGTAGCCGTAAGGACAGGGAAGAACCCCATTTT
CASSRKDREEPHF
>TRBJ1-4|-|TRBV6-5|-
TGTGCCAGCAGGGACAGCTGGAATGAAAAACTGTTTTTT
CASRDSWNEKLFF
>TRBJ1-5|TRBD1|TRBV7-2|-
TGTGCCAGCAGCTCACGACAGGGACACAATCAGCCCCAGCATTTT
CASSSRQGHNQPQHF
>TRBJ1-1|-|TRBV28|-
TGTGCCAGCAGCAGATACACTGAAGCTTTCTTT
CASSRYTEAFF
>TRBJ1-1|TRBD1|TRBV2|-
TGTGCCAGCAGGGAACCGACAGGGGGCCCTGAAGCTTTCTTT
CASREPTGGPEAFF
>TRBJ1-6|-|TRBV3-1/TRBV3-2|-
TGTGCCAGCAGCCTCCAAGGGGCCCTCCACTTT
CASSLQGALHF
>TRBJ2-5|-|TRBV11-1|-
TGTGCCAGCAGCTTAGGGGGAGGTGAGACCCAGTACTTC
CASSLGGGETQYF